The clone carrying this T cell receptor (beta chain) was counted a single time. The antigen is unknown. Clones were sequenced by immunoSEQ multiplex PCR, and TCRdb holds only the in-frame ones, with some missing. The table has about 170,000 clones, roughly 89% seen once. The entry originates in a study of T cell responses to AZD1222 COVID-19 vaccine. General study findings and limits: Distributed over spike, vaccine-associated CD4 TCRs predominated at 160-218 and 743-854. The study found Spike-specific TCR breadth and depth rose after two AZD1222 doses. It was only a handful of AZD1222 recipients who were seropositive at baseline. Females made up more of the donors, who were largely white British, and clonal diversity may have come out too low.

The V gene's germline CDR1 is MNHNS and CDR2 SASEGT. There are 14 residues in the CDR3. V lost 3 bases and J 3 bases, leaving 11 bases between the germline ends. The TCR was taken from an adult who received the AZD1222 COVID-19 vaccine. Sequencing used peripheral blood, obtained 28 days after the second AZD1222 dose. The rearrangement uses TRBV6-1 and TRBJ1-1, with D unclear. The CDR3 is CASSEVRDYTEAFF. CDR3 in DNA: TGTGCCAGCAGTGAGGTACGAGATTACACTGAAGCTTTCTTT.